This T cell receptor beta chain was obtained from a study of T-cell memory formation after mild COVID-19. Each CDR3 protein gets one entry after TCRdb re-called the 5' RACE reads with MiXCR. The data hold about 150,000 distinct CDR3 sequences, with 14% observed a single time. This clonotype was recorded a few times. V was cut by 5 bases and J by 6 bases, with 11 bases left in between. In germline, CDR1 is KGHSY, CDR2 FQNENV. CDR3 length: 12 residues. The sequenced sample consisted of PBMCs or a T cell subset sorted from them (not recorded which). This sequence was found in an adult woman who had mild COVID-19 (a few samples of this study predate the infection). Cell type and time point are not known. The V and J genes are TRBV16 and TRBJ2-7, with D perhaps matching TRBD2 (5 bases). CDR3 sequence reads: CASSDRAGEQYF. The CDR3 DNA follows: TGTGCCAGCAGCGATCGGGCGGGCGAGCAGTACTTC.